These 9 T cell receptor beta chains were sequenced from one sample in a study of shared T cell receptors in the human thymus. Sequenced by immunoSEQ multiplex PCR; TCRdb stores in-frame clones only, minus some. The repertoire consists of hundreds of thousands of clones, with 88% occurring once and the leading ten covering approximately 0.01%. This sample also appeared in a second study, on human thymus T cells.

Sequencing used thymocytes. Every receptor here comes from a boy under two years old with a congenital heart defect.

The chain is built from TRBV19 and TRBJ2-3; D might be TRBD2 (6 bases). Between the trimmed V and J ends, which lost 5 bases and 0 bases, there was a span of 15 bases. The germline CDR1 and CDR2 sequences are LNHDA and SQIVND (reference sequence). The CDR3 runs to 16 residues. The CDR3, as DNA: TGTGCCAGTAGTCCCCAGCGGGCCACTAGCACAGATACGCAGTATTTT. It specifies CASSPQRATSTDTQYF.

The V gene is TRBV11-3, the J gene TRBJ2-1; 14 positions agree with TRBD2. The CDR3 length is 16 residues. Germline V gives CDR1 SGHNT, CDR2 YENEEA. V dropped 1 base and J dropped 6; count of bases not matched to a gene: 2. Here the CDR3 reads CASSLAGTSGSNEQFF. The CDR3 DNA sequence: TGTGCCAGCAGCTTAGCCGGGACTAGCGGGAGCAATGAGCAGTTCTTC.

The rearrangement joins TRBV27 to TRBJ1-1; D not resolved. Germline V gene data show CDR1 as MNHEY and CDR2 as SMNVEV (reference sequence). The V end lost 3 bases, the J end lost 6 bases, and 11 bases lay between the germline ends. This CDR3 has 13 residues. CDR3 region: CASSFRFSAEAFF. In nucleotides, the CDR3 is TGTGCCAGCAGTTTCCGTTTTTCGGCTGAAGCTTTCTTT.

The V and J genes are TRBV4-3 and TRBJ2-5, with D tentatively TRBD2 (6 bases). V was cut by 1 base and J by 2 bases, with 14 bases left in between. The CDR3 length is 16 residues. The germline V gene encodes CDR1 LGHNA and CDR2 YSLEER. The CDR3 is CASSQGLASEQETQYF. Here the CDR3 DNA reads TGCGCCAGCAGCCAAGGTTTGGCTAGCGAACAAGAGACCCAGTACTTC.

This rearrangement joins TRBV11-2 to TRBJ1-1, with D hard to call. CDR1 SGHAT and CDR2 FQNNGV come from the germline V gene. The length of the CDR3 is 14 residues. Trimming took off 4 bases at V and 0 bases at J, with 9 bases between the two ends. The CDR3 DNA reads TGTGCCAGCAGCTGGAGGTCCATGAACACTGAAGCTTTCTTT. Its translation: CASSWRSMNTEAFF.

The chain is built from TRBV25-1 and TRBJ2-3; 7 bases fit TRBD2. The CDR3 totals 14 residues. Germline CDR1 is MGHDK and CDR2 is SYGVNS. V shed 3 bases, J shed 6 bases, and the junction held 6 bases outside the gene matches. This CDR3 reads CASSEPGLKDTQYF. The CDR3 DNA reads TGTGCCAGCAGTGAGCCGGGACTAAAGGATACGCAGTATTTT. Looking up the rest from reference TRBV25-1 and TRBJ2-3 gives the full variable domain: EADIYQTPRYLVIGTGKKITLECSQTMGHDKMYWYQQDPGMELHLIHYSYGVNSTEKGDLSSESTVSRIRTEHFPLTLESARPSHTSQYLCASSEPGLKDTQYFGPGTRLTVL.

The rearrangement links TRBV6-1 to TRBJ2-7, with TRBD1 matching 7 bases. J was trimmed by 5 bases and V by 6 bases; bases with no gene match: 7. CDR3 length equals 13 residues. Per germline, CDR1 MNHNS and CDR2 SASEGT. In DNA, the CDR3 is TGTGCCAGCAGCAGGTCAGACAGGGACGAGCAGTACTTC. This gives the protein CASSRSDRDEQYF.

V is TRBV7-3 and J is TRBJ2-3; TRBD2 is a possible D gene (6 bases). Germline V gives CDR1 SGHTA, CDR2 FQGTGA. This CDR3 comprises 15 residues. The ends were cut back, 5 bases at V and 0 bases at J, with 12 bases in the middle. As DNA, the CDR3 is TGTGCCAGCAGCCAATCGGGACTTAGCACAGATACGCAGTATTTT. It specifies CASSQSGLSTDTQYF.

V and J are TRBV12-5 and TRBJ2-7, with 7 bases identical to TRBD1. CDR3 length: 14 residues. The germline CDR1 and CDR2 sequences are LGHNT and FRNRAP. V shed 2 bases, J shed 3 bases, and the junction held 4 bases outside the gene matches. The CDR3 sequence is CASGLRGQNYEQYF. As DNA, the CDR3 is TGTGCTAGTGGTTTGCGGGGACAGAACTACGAGCAGTACTTC.